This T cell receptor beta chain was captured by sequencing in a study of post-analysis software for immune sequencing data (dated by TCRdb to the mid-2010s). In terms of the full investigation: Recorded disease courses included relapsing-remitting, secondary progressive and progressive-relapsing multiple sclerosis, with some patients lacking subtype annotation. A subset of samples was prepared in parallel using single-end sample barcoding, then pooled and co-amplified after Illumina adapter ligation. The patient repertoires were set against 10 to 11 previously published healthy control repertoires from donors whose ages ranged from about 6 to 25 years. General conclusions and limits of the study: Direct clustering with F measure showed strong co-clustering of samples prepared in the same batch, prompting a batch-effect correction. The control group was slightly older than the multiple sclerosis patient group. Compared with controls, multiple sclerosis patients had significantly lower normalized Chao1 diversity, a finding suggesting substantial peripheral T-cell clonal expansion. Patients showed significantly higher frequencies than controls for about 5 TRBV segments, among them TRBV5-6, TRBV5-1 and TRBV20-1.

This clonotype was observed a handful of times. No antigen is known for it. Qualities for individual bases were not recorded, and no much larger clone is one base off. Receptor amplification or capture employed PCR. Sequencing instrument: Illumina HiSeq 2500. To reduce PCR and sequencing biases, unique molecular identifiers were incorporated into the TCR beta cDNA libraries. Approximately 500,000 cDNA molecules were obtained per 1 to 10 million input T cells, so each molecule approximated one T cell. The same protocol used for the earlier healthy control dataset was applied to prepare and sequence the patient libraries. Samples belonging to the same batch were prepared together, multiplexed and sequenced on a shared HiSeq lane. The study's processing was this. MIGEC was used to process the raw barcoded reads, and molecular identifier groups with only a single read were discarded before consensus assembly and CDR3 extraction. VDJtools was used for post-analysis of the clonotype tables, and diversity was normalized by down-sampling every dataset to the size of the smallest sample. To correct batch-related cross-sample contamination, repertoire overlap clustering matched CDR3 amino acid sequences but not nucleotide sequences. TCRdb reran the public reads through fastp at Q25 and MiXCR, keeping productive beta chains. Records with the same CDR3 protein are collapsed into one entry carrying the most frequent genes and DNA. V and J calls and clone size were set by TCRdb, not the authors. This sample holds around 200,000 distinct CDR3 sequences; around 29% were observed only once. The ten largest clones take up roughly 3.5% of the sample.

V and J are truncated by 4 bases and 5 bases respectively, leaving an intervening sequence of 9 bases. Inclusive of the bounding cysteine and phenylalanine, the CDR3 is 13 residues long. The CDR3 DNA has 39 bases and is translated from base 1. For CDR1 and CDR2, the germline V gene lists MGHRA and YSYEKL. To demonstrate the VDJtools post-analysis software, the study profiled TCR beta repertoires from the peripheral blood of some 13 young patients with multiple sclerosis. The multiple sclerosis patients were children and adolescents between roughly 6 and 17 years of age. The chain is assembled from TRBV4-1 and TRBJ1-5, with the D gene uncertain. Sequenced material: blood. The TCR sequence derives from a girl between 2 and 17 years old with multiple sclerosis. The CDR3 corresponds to CASSLERDQPQHF. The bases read TGCGCCAGCAGCCTCGAAAGGGATCAGCCCCAGCATTTT.